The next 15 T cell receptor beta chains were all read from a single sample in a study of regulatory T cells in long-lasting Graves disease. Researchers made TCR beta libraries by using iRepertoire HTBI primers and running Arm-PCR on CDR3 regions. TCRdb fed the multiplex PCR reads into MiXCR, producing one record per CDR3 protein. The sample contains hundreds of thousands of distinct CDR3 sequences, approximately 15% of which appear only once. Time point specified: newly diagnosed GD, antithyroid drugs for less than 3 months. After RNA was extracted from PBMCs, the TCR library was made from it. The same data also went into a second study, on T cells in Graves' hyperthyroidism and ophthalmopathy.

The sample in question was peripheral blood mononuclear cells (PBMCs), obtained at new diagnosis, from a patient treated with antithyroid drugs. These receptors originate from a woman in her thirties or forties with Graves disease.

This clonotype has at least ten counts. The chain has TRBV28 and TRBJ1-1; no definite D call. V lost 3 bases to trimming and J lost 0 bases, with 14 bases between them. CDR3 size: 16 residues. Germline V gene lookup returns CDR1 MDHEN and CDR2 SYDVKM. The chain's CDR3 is CASSFYVVGLNTEAFF. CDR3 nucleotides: TGTGCCAGCAGTTTTTATGTTGTCGGTTTGAACACTGAAGCTTTCTTT.

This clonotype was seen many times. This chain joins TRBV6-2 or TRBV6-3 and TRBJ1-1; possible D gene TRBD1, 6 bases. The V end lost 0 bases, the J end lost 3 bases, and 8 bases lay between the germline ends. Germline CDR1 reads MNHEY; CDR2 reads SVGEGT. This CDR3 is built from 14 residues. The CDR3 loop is CASSYSHRDTEAFF. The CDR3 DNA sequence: TGTGCCAGCAGTTACTCCCACAGGGACACTGAAGCTTTCTTT.

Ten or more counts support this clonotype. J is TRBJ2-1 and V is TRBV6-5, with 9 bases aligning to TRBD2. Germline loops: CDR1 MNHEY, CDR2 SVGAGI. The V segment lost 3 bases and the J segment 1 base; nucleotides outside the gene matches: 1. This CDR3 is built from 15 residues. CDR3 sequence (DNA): TGTGCCAGCAGTTATAGCGGGAGTTCCTACAATGAGCAGTTCTTC. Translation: CASSYSGSSYNEQFF.

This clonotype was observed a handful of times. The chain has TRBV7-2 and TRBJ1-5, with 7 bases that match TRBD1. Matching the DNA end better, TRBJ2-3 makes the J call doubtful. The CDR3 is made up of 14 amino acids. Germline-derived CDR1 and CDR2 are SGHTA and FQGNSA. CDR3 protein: CASSPRQGEWPQYF. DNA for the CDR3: TGTGCCAGCAGCCCTAGACAGGGAGAGTGGCCCCAGTATTTT.

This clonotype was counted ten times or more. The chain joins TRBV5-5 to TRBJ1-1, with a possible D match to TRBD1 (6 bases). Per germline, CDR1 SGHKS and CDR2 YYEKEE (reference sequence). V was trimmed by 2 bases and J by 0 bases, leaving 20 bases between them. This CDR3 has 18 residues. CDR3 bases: TGTGCCAGCAGCTTATCCTTACAGGGAAGTAGGATGAACACTGAAGCTTTCTTT. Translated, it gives CASSLSLQGSRMNTEAFF.

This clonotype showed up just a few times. The CDR3 DNA reads as TGTGCCAGCAGCCAATCAGGGGGCATCTACGAGCAGTACTTC. Translation gives CASSQSGGIYEQYF. V gene TRBV3-1 combines with J gene TRBJ2-7; TRBD1 matches 8 bases. Germline lookup yields CDR1 LGHDT and CDR2 YNNKEL (reference sequence). V was pared by 2 bases and J by 3 bases, with 3 bases of the junction left unmatched. The CDR3 loop spans 14 amino acids.

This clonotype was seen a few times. CDR3 coding DNA: TGTGCCAGCAGCCATGTTGGGGACAGGCGAATCACTGAAGCTTTCTTT. This encodes CASSHVGDRRITEAFF. The chain recombines TRBV3-1 with TRBJ1-1; 8 nucleotides agree with TRBD1. Trimming took 3 bases from V and 4 from J; bases not matched to a gene: 10. Germline V gene sequence: CDR1 LGHDT, CDR2 YNNKEL (reference sequence). The CDR3 runs 16 residues.

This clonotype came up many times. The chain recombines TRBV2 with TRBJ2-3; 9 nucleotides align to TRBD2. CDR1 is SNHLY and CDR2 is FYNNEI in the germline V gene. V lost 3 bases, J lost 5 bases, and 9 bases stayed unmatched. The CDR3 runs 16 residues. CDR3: CASSDMAGGPGDTQYF. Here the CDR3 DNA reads TGTGCCAGCAGTGACATGGCGGGAGGGCCGGGAGATACGCAGTATTTT. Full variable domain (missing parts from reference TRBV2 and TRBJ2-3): EPEVTQTPSHQVTQMGQEVILRCVPISNHLYFYWYRQILGQKVEFLVSFYNNEISEKSEIFDDQFSVERPDGSNFTLKIRSTKLEDSAMYFCASSDMAGGPGDTQYFGPGTRLTVL.

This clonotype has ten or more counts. CDR3 amino acids: CASSLSRAHEQYF. CDR3 in DNA: TGTGCCAGCAGTTTATCGCGGGCCCACGAGCAGTACTTC. This rearrangement joins TRBV27 to TRBJ2-7, with a possible D match to TRBD2 (5 bases). The germline CDR1 and CDR2 sequences are MNHEY and SMNVEV (reference sequence). V lost 0 bases to trimming and J lost 5 bases, with 8 bases between them. The CDR3 runs 13 residues.

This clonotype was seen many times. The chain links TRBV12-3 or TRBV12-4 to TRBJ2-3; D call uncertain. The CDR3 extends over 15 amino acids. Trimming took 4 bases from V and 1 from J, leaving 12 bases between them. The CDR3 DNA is TGTGCCAGCAGTTCCGGACCCCATCGCACAGATACGCAGTATTTT. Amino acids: CASSSGPHRTDTQYF.

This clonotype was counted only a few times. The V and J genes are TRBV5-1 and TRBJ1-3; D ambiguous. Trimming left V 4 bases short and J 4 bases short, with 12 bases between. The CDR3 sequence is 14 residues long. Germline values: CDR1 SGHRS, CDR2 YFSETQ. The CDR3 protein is CASSPSTLGNTIYF. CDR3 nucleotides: TGCGCCAGCAGCCCAAGTACACTCGGAAACACCATATATTTT. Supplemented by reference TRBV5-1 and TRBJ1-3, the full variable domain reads KAGVTQTPRYLIKTRGQQVTLSCSPISGHRSVSWYQQTPGQGLQFLFEYFSETQRNKGNFPGRFSGRQFSNSRSEMNVSTLELGDSALYLCASSPSTLGNTIYFGEGSWLTVV.

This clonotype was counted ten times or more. CDR3 bases: TGTGCCAGCAGGATAGCGGGAGAAGAGACCCAGTACTTC. Its protein product is CASRIAGEETQYF. J is TRBJ2-5 and V is TRBV28, with TRBD2 matching 9 bases. The CDR3 is 13 amino acids. Looked up from germline, CDR1 is MDHEN and CDR2 is SYDVKM. V lost 6 bases to trimming and J lost 3 bases; unmatched junction nucleotides: 2.

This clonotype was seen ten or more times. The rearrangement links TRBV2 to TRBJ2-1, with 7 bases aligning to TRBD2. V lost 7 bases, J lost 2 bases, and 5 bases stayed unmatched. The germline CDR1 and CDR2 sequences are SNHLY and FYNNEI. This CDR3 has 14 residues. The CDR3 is CASKAGDAYNEQFF. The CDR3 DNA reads TGTGCCAGCAAGGCGGGGGATGCCTACAATGAGCAGTTCTTC.

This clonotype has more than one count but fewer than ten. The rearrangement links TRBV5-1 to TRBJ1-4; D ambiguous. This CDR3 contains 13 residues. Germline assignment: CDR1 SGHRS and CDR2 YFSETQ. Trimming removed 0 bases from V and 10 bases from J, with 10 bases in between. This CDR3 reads CASSLDPGGKLFF. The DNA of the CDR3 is TGCGCCAGCAGCTTGGACCCAGGAGGAAAACTGTTTTTT.

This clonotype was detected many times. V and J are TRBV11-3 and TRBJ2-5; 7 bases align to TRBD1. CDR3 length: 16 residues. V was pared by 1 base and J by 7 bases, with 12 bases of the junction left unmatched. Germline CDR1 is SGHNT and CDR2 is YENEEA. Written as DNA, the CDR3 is TGTGCCAGCAGCTTAGTGTCGGGGCAGGGGGTAGGGACCCAGTACTTC. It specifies CASSLVSGQGVGTQYF. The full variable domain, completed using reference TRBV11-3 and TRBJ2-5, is EAGVVQSPRYKIIEKKQPVAFWCNPISGHNTLYWYLQNLGQGPELLIRYENEEAVDDSQLPKDRFSAERLKGVDSTLKIQPAELGDSAVYLCASSLVSGQGVGTQYFGPGTRLLVL.